Sequencing of this T cell receptor beta chain was carried out in a study of blood T cell repertoires in COVID-19. Clones were sequenced by immunoSEQ multiplex PCR, and TCRdb holds only the in-frame ones, with some missing. Here the sample spans about 200,000 clones, about 79% being singletons. Trimming removed 5 bases at V and 2 bases at J, with 9 bases between. The CDR3 extends over 13 amino acids. This chain joins TRBV12-3 or TRBV12-4 and TRBJ1-1; D is unclear. Sequencing input: peripheral blood. This TCR was recovered from a man between 50 and 59 years old with active or convalescent COVID-19. The CDR3 DNA is TGTGCCAGCAGTCCCACTCTTAACACTGAAGCTTTCTTT. This translates into CASSPTLNTEAFF.